This T cell receptor beta chain comes out of a study of monozygotic twins with cystic fibrosis. Study in general: Libraries were built from 3 to 3.5 micrograms of fragmented DNA using about 14 PCR cycles.

Repertoires were generated with immunoSEQ multiplex PCR, while TCRdb's copy carries only in-frame clones and drops some. The table shows 30,000 to 35,000 clones, with approximately 72% occurring only once. From germline, CDR1 is SGDLS and CDR2 YYNGEE. Trimming removed 1 base from V and 3 bases from J, with 9 bases in between. CDR3 length: 14 amino acids. The specimen was blood. The chain combines TRBV9 with TRBJ2-3, with D unclear. The origin of this receptor is a girl aged 10-17 years with cystic fibrosis. The CDR3 spells CASSVSPGTDTQYF. CDR3 DNA sequence: TGTGCCAGCAGCGTAAGTCCTGGAACAGATACGCAGTATTTT.